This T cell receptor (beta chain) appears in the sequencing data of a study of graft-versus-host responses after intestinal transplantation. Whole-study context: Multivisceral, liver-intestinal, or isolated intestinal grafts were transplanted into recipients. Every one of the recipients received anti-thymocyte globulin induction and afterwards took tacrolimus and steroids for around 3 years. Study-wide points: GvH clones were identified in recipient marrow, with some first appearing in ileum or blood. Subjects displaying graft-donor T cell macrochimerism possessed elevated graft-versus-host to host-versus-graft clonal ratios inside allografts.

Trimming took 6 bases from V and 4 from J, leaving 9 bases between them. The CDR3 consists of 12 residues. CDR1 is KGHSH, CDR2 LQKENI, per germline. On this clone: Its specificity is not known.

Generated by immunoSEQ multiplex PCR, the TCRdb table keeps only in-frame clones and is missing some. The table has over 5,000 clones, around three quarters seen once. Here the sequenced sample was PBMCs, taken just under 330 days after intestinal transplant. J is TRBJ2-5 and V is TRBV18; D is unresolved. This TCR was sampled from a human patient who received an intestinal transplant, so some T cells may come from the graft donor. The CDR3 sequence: CASSTNPETQYF. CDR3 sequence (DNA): TGTGCCAGCTCCACAAACCCAGAGACCCAGTACTTC.